The 13 T cell receptor beta chains below come from one sample, sequenced in a study of CD8+CD57+ T cells in acquired aplastic anemia. All sequencing subjects had displayed CD8+CD57+ cell expansion on flow cytometry. CDR3 and TCR beta VDJ profiling relied on genomic DNA as the template. TCRdb reprocessed the reads with MiXCR, giving one entry per CDR3 protein. The table includes 450,000 to 550,000 distinct CDR3 sequences, around 30% detected once. The sample consisted of sorted CD4+, CD8+, or CD8+CD57+ T cells (not recorded which) from PBMCs. These TCRs come from a human donor with aplastic anemia.

This chain links TRBV25-1 with TRBJ2-7; D could derive from TRBD1 or TRBD2 (6 bases each). The CDR3 is 16 amino acids. The germline V gene has CDR1 MGHDK and CDR2 SYGVNS. Trimming took off 3 bases at V and 11 bases at J, with 26 bases between the two ends. Here the CDR3 reads CASSETGGGSPLREYF. CDR3 in DNA: TGTGCCAGCAGTGAGACCGGGGGCGGTTCACCCCTCCGAGAGTACTTC.

The V and J genes are TRBV12-3 or TRBV12-4 and TRBJ2-1; 7 bases map to TRBD1. Trimming cost V 6 bases and J 1 base; bases outside gene matches: 18. The CDR3 loop spans 19 amino acids. The CDR3 loop is CASRIPPGAGGWSYNEQFF. The CDR3 nucleotides read TGTGCCAGCAGGATCCCTCCCGGGGCAGGGGGTTGGTCCTACAATGAGCAGTTCTTC.

This clonotype came up once. The V gene is TRBV10-1, the J gene TRBJ2-3; 10 positions agree with TRBD2. The CDR3 contains 16 residues. The germline gives CDR1 WNHNN, CDR2 SYGVQD (reference sequence). The ends lost 4 bases at V and 0 bases at J; junction bases unmatched: 4. The CDR3 sequence is CASSARLAGSTDTQYF. DNA for the CDR3: TGCGCCAGCAGTGCCCGACTAGCGGGTAGCACAGATACGCAGTATTTT.

The rearrangement uses TRBV12-3 or TRBV12-4 and TRBJ1-1; 7 bases are shared with TRBD1. V was pared by 4 bases and J by 7 bases, with 15 bases of the junction left unmatched. This CDR3 spans 16 amino acids. The CDR3 DNA reads as TGTGCCAGCAGTTCTACATCTGGACAGGATCGGGTTGAAGCTTTCTTT. Protein sequence: CASSSTSGQDRVEAFF.

The sample holds many counts of this clonotype. The rearrangement links TRBV20-1 to TRBJ1-6; 9 positions match TRBD1. Germline CDR1 reads DFQATT; CDR2 reads SNEGSKA (reference sequence). Trimming cost V 0 bases and J 7 bases; bases outside gene matches: 4. This CDR3 comprises 15 residues. Here the CDR3 DNA reads TGCAGTGCTAGAGATTTAGGGACAGGGAATTCACCCCTCCACTTT. Translating it yields CSARDLGTGNSPLHF.

J is TRBJ1-2 and V is TRBV29-1; TRBD1 might be the D (5 bases). CDR3 length: 11 amino acids. Trimming took off 6 bases at V and 6 bases at J, with 11 bases between the two ends. Per the germline V gene, CDR1 is SQVTM and CDR2 is ANQGSEA. The CDR3 coding sequence is TGCAGCGTGACCGGGGCCGATGGCTACACCTTC. Its protein is CSVTGADGYTF.

The table lists this clonotype with many counts. The gene calls are TRBV19 and TRBJ1-2, with a tentative D call TRBD1 (6 bases). Germline CDR1 is LNHDA and CDR2 is SQIVND (reference sequence). Trimming shortened V by 5 bases and J by 2 bases, and 9 bases separated the two germline ends. The CDR3 is 13 residues long. CDR3 sequence reads: CASSADRNYGYTF. The CDR3 DNA is TGTGCCAGTAGTGCGGACAGAAACTATGGCTACACCTTC.

The chain uses TRBV24-1 and TRBJ1-5; D unclear. Germline V lookup: CDR1 KGHDR, CDR2 SFDVKD. The CDR3 has 12 residues. Trimming removed 9 bases from V and 9 bases from J, with 14 bases in between. CDR3 amino acids: CATGQAGRPQHF. The CDR3, as DNA: TGTGCCACCGGCCAAGCGGGGAGGCCCCAGCATTTT.

This clonotype showed up just once. Since a much larger clone is just one base distant, this may be a read error. The chain employs TRBV24-1 and TRBJ2-1; no reliable D call. V gave up 4 bases and J gave up 7 bases, with 10 bases separating them. The CDR3 consists of 13 residues. From germline, CDR1 is KGHDR and CDR2 SFDVKD. In DNA form, the CDR3 reads TGTGCCACCAGTGAACCTGGACGGAATGAGCAGTTCTTC. Its translation: CATSEPGRNEQFF.

This clonotype has ten or more counts. The rearrangement joins TRBV2 to TRBJ1-4; a weak D match, TRBD1 (6 bases). V was clipped by 2 bases and J by 8 bases, with 21 bases between them. Looked up from germline, CDR1 is SNHLY and CDR2 is FYNNEI. The CDR3 has 17 residues. The CDR3 sequence: CASSEHDHRDPGEKLFF. The CDR3 bases are TGTGCCAGCAGTGAACATGACCACAGGGATCCCGGAGAAAAACTGTTTTTT.

This clonotype has at least ten counts. The V and J genes are TRBV19 and TRBJ1-5; D not certain. From germline, CDR1 is LNHDA and CDR2 SQIVND (reference sequence). The CDR3 is 13 amino acids. Trimming cost V 3 bases and J 0 bases, with 3 bases left between them. CDR3 DNA: TGTGCCAGTAGTATCAGTAGCAATCAGCCCCAGCATTTT. Translated, it gives CASSISSNQPQHF.

Concerning this clonotype: At one boundary the junction diverges from the germline segment, which might be a read error. This chain connects TRBV7-7 to TRBJ1-2, with D tentatively TRBD1 (5 bases). Germline V gives CDR1 SSHAT, CDR2 FNYEAQ (reference sequence). This CDR3 is built from 13 residues. DNA for the CDR3: TGTGCCAGCAGCCCTGGGGCTAACTATAGCTACACCTTC. Protein product: CASSPGANYSYTF.

The chain has TRBV7-2 and TRBJ2-4, with TRBD2 identical over 11 bases. CDR3 length: 16 amino acids. CDR1 and CDR2 from the germline V gene are SGHTA and FQGNSA. Trimming removed 2 bases from V and 5 bases from J; junction bases left unmatched: 5. The CDR3 region is CASSLLAGGPENIQYF. DNA of the CDR3: TGTGCCAGCAGCTTATTAGCGGGGGGGCCCGAAAACATTCAGTACTTC.